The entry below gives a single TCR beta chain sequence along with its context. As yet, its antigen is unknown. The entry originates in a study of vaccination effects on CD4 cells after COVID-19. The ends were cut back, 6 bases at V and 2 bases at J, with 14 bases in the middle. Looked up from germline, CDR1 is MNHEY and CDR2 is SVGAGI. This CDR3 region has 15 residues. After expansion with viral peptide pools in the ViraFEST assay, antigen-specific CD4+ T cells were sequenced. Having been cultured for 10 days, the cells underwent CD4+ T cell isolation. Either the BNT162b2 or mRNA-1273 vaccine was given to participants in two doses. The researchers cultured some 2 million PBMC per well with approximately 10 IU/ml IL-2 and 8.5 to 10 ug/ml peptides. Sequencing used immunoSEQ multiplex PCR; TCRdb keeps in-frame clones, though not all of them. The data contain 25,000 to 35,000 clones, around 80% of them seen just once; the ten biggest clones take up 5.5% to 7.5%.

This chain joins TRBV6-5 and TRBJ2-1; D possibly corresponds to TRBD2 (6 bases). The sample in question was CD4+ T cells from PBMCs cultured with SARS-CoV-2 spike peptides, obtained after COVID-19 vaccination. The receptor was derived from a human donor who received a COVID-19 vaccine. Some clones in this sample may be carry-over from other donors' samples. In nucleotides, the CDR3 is TGTGCCAGCAGAGACGGGGGAATCACCTACAATGAGCAGTTCTTC. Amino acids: CASRDGGITYNEQFF.